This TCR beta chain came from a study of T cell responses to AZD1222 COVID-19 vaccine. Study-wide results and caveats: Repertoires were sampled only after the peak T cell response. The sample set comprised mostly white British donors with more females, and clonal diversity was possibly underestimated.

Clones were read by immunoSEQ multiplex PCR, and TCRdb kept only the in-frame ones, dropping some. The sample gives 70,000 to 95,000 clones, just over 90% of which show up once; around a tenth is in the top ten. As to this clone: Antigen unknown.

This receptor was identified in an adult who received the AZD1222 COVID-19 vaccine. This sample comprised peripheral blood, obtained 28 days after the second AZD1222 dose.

The DNA of the CDR3 is TGTGCCAGCAGACCTCGTGGGACAGGGGGTAACTATGGCTACACCTTC. Amino acids: CASRPRGTGGNYGYTF. The chain links TRBV28 to TRBJ1-2; 11 bases fit TRBD1. Unmatched junction bases numbered 7, after V lost 6 bases and J lost 1 base. Germline V CDR1 and CDR2: MDHEN, SYDVKM. This CDR3 region has 16 residues.